The sequence of this TCR beta chain was determined in a study of CD8 T cells in ankylosing spondylitis. The CDR3 runs to 11 residues. Trimming cost V 7 bases and J 3 bases, with 9 bases left between them. Germline V gene sequence: CDR1 SQVTM, CDR2 ANQGSEA. General study points: There was a TCR beta motif, made of eight highly homologous variants, that appeared characteristic of ankylosing spondylitis blood. Disease-linked clones displayed a CD8+ phenotype and appeared relatively rarely in peripheral blood.

This clonotype occurred a few times. Its specificity is unknown. TCRdb ran MiXCR on the 5' RACE reads and lists one entry per CDR3 protein. The table has 200,000 to 250,000 distinct CDR3 sequences, about a sixth seen once. The sequencing input was blood, either unsorted or a sorted T cell fraction (not recorded which). The receptor was derived from a male donor with ankylosing spondylitis. The chain is built from TRBV29-1 and TRBJ1-1; no reliable D call. CDR3 region: CSAITYTEAFF. The CDR3 nucleotides are TGCAGCGCAATCACCTACACTGAAGCTTTCTTT.